The present T cell receptor (beta chain) was sequenced within a study of shared clonotypes between healthy human individuals. Study results and limitations: The researchers took only blood, and tissue repertoires probably look different. Among donors, sharing of clonotypes was expected to be affected by sequencing depth. Sorted-subset samples were not fully sequenced, rarefaction indicated.

Replicate PCRs from sorted subsets contained approximately 220 ng DNA, which is tens of thousands of T cell genomes. Profiled with immunoSEQ multiplex PCR; TCRdb holds only in-frame clones, not every one. The sample holds 1 million to 1.3 million clones, around three quarters seen once. Germline-derived CDR1 and CDR2 are MNHNS and SASEGT. Deletions cut 7 bases from V and 5 bases from J, with 14 bases between. This CDR3 has 13 residues. This clone was seen a few times. Its antigen is not identified. The sample comprised memory CD4+ T cells from PBMCs. Subset reported: CD45RA-negative fraction. The chain carries TRBV6-1 and TRBJ1-2; D is perhaps TRBD1 (5 bases). The TCR originated in a man in his late teens or twenties in good health. Some clones in this sample may be carry-over from other donors' samples. The CDR3 reads CASNRDLDYGYTF. CDR3 sequence (DNA): TGTGCCAGCAACCGGGACTTAGATTATGGCTACACCTTC.